This paragraph covers one T cell receptor beta chain sequence. Its target is not known. The CDR3 is made up of 15 amino acids. The germline gives CDR1 GTSNPN, CDR2 SVGIG (reference sequence). Trimming stripped 5 bases from V and 2 bases from J, with 16 bases between. The data belong to a study of CD8 T cell repertoires and HIV-1 epitope variants. The method was immunoSEQ multiplex PCR; TCRdb's version includes in-frame clones alone and lacks a portion of them. The table includes approximately 90,000 clones, roughly four fifths detected once. General study points: Only beta chains were identified, marking proliferation to antigen, not function.

The source of this sequence is a male donor with HIV. Specimen: uncultured baseline CD8+ T cells from peripheral blood mononuclear cells (PBMCs). The V call is TRBV30, the J call TRBJ1-3; no reliable D call. CDR3 in amino acids: CAWFPGPGPGNTIYF. CDR3 nucleotide sequence: TGTGCCTGGTTTCCGGGTCCCGGGCCTGGAAACACCATATATTTT.